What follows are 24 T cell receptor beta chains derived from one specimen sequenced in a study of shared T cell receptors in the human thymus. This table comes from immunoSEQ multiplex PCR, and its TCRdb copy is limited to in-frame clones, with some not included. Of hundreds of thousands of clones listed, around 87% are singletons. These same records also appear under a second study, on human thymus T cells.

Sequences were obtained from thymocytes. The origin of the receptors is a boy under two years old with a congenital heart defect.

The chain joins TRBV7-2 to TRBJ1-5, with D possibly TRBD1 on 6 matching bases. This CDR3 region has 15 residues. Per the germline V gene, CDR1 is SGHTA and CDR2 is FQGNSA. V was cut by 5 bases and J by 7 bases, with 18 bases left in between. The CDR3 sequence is CASSLGEGTRQPQHF. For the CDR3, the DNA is TGTGCCAGCAGCCTAGGGGAGGGGACACGGCAGCCCCAGCATTTT.

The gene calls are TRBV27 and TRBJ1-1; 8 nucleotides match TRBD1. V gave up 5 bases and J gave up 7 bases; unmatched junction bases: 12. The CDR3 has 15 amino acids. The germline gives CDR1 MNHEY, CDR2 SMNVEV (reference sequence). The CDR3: CASSLNQRTGFEAFF. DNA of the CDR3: TGTGCCAGCAGTCTCAACCAAAGGACAGGGTTTGAAGCTTTCTTT.

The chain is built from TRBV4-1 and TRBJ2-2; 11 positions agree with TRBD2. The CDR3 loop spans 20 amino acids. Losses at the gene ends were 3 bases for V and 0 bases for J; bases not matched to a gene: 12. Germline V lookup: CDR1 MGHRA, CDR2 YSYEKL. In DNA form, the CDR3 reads TGCGCCAGCAGCCAGGCGGCACTAGCGGGGGAACTCGCGAACACCGGGGAGCTGTTTTTT. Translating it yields CASSQAALAGELANTGELFF.

The CDR3 region has the DNA TGTGCCAGCAGCGCAACTAGCGGGGTAGCAGATACGCAGTATTTT. Protein: CASSATSGVADTQYF. The V gene is TRBV2, the J gene TRBJ2-3, with 10 bases matching TRBD2. With 6 bases clipped from V and 4 bases from J, the junction kept 7 bases outside the gene matches. The CDR3 runs 15 residues. Germline lookup yields CDR1 SNHLY and CDR2 FYNNEI.

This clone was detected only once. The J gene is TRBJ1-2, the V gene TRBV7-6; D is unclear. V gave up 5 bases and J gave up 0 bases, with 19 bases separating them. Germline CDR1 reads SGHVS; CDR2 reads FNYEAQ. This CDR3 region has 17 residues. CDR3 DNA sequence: TGTGCCAGCAGCCGAGATAGAACCCGCGTAGCTAACTATGGCTACACCTTC. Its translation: CASSRDRTRVANYGYTF.

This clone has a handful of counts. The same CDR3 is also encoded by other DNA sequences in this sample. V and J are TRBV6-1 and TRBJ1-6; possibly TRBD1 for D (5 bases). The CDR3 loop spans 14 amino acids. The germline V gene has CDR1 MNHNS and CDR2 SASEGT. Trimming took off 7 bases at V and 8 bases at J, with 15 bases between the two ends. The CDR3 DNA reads TGTGCCAGCACCAGAAGGGGTGAGGATTCACCCCTCCACTTT. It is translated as CASTRRGEDSPLHF.

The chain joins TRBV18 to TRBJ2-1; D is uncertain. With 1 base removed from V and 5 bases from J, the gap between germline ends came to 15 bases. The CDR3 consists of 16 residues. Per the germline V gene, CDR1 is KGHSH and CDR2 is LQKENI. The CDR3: CASSPLTAPQDNEQFF. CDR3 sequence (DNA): TGTGCCAGCTCACCACTTACGGCACCCCAGGACAATGAGCAGTTCTTC. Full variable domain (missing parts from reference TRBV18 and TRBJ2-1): NAGVMQNPRHLVRRRGQEARLRCSPMKGHSHVYWYRQLPEEGLKFMVYLQKENIIDESGMPKERFSAEFPKEGPSILRIQQVVRGDSAAYFCASSPLTAPQDNEQFFGPGTRLTVL.

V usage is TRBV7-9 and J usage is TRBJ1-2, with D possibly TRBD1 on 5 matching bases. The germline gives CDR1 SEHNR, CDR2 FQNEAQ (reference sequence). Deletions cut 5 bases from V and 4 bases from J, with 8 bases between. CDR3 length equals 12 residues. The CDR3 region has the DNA TGTGCCAGCAGCCCGGACACCTATGGCTACACCTTC. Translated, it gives CASSPDTYGYTF. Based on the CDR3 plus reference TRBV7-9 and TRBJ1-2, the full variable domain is DTGVSQNPRHKITKRGQNVTFRCDPISEHNRLYWYRQTLGQGPEFLTYFQNEAQLEKSRLLSDRFSAERPKGSFSTLEIQRTEQGDSAMYLCASSPDTYGYTFGSGTRLTVV.

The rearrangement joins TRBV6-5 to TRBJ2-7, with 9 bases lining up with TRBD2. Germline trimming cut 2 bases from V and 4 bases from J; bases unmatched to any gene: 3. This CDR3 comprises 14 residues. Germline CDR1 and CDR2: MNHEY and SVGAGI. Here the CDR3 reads CASSYGLAGYEQYF. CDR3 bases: TGTGCCAGCAGTTACGGGCTAGCGGGATACGAGCAGTACTTC.

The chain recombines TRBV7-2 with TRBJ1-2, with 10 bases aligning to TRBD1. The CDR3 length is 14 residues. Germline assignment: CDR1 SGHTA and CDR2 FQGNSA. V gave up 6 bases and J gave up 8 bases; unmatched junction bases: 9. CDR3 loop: CASSSWTGGHGYTF. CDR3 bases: TGTGCCAGCAGTTCCTGGACAGGGGGACACGGCTACACCTTC.

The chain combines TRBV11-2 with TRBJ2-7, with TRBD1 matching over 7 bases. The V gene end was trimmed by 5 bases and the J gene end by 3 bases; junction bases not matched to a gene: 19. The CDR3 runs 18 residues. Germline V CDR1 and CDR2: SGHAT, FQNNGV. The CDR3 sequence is CASSLPSSQGEKGYEQYF. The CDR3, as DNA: TGTGCCAGCAGCCTACCGTCCTCCCAGGGGGAAAAAGGCTACGAGCAGTACTTC.

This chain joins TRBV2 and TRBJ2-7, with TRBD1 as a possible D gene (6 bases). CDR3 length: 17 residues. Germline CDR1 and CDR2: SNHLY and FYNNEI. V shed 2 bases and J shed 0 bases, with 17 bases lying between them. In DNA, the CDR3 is TGTGCCAGCAGTGAATTTGGGCAGGGGTTTAGCTCCTACGAGCAGTACTTC. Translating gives CASSEFGQGFSSYEQYF.

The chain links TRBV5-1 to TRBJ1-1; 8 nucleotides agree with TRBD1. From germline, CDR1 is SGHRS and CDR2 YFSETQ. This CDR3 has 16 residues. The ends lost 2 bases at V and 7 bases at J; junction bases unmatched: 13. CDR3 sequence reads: CASSLFSDRVVSEAFF. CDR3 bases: TGCGCCAGCAGCTTATTTTCGGACAGGGTAGTTAGTGAAGCTTTCTTT.

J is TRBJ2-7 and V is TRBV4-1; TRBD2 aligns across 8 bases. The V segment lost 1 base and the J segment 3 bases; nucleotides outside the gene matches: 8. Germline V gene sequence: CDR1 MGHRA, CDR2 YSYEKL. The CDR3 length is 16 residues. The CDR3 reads CASSQAPAGVFYEQYF. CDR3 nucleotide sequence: TGCGCCAGCAGCCAAGCCCCAGCGGGGGTTTTCTACGAGCAGTACTTC.

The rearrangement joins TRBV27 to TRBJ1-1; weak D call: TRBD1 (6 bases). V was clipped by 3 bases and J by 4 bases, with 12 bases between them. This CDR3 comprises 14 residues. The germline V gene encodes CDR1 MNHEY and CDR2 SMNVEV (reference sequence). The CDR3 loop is CASSFWGPGTEAFF. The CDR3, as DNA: TGTGCCAGCAGTTTTTGGGGGCCGGGCACTGAAGCTTTCTTT.

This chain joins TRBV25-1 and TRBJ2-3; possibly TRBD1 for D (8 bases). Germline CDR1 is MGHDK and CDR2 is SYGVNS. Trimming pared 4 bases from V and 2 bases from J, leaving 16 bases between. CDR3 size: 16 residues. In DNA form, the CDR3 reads TGTGCCAGCAGTGCCTATACAGGGGGGGACACAGATACGCAGTATTTT. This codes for CASSAYTGGDTDTQYF.

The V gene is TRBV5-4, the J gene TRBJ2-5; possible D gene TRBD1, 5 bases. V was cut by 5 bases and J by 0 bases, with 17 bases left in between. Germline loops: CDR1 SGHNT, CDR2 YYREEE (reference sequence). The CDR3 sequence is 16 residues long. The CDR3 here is CASRSSTAHYQETQYF. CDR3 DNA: TGTGCCAGCAGGAGCTCGACAGCACATTACCAAGAGACCCAGTACTTC.

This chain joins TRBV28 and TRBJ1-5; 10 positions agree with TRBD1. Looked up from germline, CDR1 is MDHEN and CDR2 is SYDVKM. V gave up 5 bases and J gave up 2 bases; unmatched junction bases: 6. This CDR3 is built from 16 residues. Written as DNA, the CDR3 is TGTGCCAGCAGTCTAGGGACAGGGGCGGGCAATCAGCCCCAGCATTTT. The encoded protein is CASSLGTGAGNQPQHF.

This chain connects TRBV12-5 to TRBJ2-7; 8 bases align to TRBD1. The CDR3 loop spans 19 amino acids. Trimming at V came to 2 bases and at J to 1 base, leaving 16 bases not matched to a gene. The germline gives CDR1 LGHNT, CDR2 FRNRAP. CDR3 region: CASGLTTAPDREPSYEQYF. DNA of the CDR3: TGTGCTAGTGGTTTGACAACCGCCCCGGACAGGGAACCGTCCTACGAGCAGTACTTC.

CDR3 sequence (DNA): TGTGCCAGCAGTTTTGGGCAGAGCAATCAGCCCCAGCATTTT. The encoded protein is CASSFGQSNQPQHF. V and J are TRBV27 and TRBJ1-5; D ambiguous. Germline V gene lookup returns CDR1 MNHEY and CDR2 SMNVEV (reference sequence). V shed 3 bases and J shed 1 base, with 7 bases lying between them. This CDR3 has 14 residues.

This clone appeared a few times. The CDR3 DNA is TGTGCCAGCTTCGAGGGAAACACCATATATTTT. Translated: CASFEGNTIYF. The genes are TRBV28 and TRBJ1-3; D call uncertain. Trimming left V 8 bases short and J 4 bases short, with 6 bases between. Germline V CDR1 and CDR2: MDHEN, SYDVKM. The length of the CDR3 is 11 residues. Looking up the rest from reference TRBV28 and TRBJ1-3 gives the full variable domain: DVKVTQSSRYLVKRTGEKVFLECVQDMDHENMFWYRQDPGLGLRLIYFSYDVKMKEKGDIPEGYSVSREKKERFSLILESASTNQTSMYLCASFEGNTIYFGEGSWLTVV.

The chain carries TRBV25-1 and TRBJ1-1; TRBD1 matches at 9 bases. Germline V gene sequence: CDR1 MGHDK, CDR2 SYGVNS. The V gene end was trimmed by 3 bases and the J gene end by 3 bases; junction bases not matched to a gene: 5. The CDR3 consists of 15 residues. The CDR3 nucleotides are TGTGCCAGCAGTGACCGGACAGGGGAGGACACTGAAGCTTTCTTT. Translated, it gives CASSDRTGEDTEAFF.

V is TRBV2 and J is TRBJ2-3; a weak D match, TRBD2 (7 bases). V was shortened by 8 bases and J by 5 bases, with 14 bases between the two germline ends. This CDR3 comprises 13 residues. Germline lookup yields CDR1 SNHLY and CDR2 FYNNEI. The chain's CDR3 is CASVGGAQDTQYF. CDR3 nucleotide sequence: TGTGCCAGCGTAGGGGGGGCCCAAGATACGCAGTATTTT.

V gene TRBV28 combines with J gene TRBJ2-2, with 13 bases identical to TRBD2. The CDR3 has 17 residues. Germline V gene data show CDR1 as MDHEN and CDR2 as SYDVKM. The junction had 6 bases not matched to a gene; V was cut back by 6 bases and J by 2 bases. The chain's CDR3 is CASRRTSGGQNTGELFF. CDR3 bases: TGTGCCAGCAGACGGACTAGCGGGGGCCAAAACACCGGGGAGCTGTTTTTT.